This paragraph reports one T cell receptor (beta chain). Its antigen remains unidentified. This record belongs to a study of T cell repertoires in cytomegalovirus infection. Study as a whole: As its CMV epitopes, the study selected recently identified HLA-C-restricted and well-studied HLA-B-restricted targets. Indicated by public TCR beta signatures were CMV infection and matching HLA type.

Germline CDR1 is LGHNA and CDR2 is YSLEER. J lost 5 bases, V lost 0 bases, and 6 bases had no gene match. This CDR3 is built from 16 residues. General observations from the study: The response measured ex vivo was dominated by TCR beta clonotypes (HLA-C-restricted and CMV-specific).

Via MiXCR, TCRdb re-called the reads, giving one row per CDR3 protein. The sample consists of 100,000 to 150,000 distinct CDR3 sequences, about 31% of them appearing once. The sample here was CD8+ T cells from cultured PBMCs, taken from culture after CMV antigen stimulation. The rearrangement uses TRBV4-3 and TRBJ2-4, with TRBD2 matching 8 bases. The receptor's source is a human donor in good health (CMV status not recorded). Some clones in this sample may be carry-over from other donors' samples. The CDR3 here is CASSQDPISGENIQYF. DNA of the CDR3: TGCGCCAGCAGCCAAGATCCTATTAGCGGGGAAAACATTCAGTACTTC.